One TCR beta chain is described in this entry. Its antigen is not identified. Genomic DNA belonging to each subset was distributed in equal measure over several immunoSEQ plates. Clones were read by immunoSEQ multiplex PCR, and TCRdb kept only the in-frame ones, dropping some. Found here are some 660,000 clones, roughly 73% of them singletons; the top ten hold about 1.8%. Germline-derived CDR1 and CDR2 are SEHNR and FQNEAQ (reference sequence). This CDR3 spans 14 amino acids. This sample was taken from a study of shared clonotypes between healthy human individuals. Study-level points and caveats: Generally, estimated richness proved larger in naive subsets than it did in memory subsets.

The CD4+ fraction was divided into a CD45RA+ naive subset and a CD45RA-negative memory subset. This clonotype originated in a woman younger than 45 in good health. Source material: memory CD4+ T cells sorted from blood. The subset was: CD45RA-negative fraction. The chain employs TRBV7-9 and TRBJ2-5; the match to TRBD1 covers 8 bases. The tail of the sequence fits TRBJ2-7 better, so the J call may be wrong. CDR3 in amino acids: CASSLEWTGIEQYF. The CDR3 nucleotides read TGTGCCAGCAGCTTAGAGTGGACAGGGATCGAGCAGTACTTC.